This paragraph reports one T cell receptor (beta chain). The data are from a study of T cells expressing NK-cell markers. Per the germline V gene, CDR1 is MNHEY and CDR2 is SVGAGI. The CDR3 covers 16 residues. Synthesis of TCR beta cDNA relied on 5'RACE template switching carrying UMIs. From the 5' RACE reads, TCRdb lists one entry per CDR3 protein and no DNA. This sample's table has around 140,000 distinct CDR3 sequences. The rearrangement uses TRBV6-5 and TRBJ1-5; TCRdb's D call of TRBD1 is untestable without DNA. The TCR comes from a man aged 18 to 29 in good health. Sequencing was performed on blood T cells: a sorted CD56 or NKG2C T cell subset, CD4+ or CD8+ T cells, or bulk PBMC T cells (not recorded which). CDR3: CATVSQQGYSNQPQHF.